This TCR beta chain appears in the sequencing data of a study of blood T cells in healthy people across ages. Study findings and constraints: Unsorted PBMC material precluded a definitive naive versus antigen-experienced comparison. Naive CD4+ cells and diversity were both higher in long-lived donors than in aged donors.

The length of the CDR3 is 15 residues. From germline, CDR1 is MNHEY and CDR2 SVGEGT. V lost 0 bases and J lost 1, with 9 bases in between. As regards this clonotype: The antigen is unknown.

Combining a sample-barcoded 5' primer with a J-beta primer mix, a second PCR ran for roughly 7 to 12 cycles. MiXCR was run by TCRdb on the 5' RACE reads, yielding one entry per CDR3 protein. The sample yields around 1.1 million distinct CDR3 sequences, about two fifths seen once. Samples had at least 7 million PBMCs isolated from them. Per sample, extraction of total RNA gave at least 5.5 micrograms in every case. The TCR sequence derives from a young man in good health. The sample was blood. V is TRBV6-2 or TRBV6-3 and J is TRBJ1-1; D gene ambiguous. DNA for the CDR3: TGTGCCAGCAGTTACTCTGGGTTGGGGAACACTGAAGCTTTCTTT. Its translation: CASSYSGLGNTEAFF.